This paragraph reports one T cell receptor beta chain. Its antigen is unknown. An end of the junction differs from the germline gene, which may be a read error. This entry is derived from a study of T cell repertoires in cytomegalovirus infection. As for the study in general: Well-studied HLA-B-restricted CMV epitopes were used in the study alongside recently identified HLA-C-restricted ones. CMV infection and matching HLA type were both indicated by public TCR beta signatures. Overall study findings and caveats: What dominated the ex vivo response were HLA-C-restricted CMV-specific TCR beta clonotypes. CMV carriers with the relevant HLA were identified by cumulative public TCR beta family frequency.

Germline V CDR1 and CDR2: SSHAT, FNYEAQ (reference sequence). This CDR3 is 14 amino acids long. TCRdb processed the reads anew with MiXCR; each CDR3 protein has one entry. The sample comprises 650,000 to 900,000 distinct CDR3 sequences, 25% to 30% of which are singletons, and over 10% rests with the top ten. The V gene is TRBV7-7, the J gene TRBJ2-5; TRBD2 aligns across 7 bases. Sequences were derived from cultured CD8+ T cells from PBMCs, sampled from culture after CMV antigen stimulation. This TCR derives from a human donor in good health (CMV status not recorded). Some clones in this sample may be carry-over from other donors' samples. The CDR3 spells CASSLGREGETQYF. The CDR3 region has the DNA TGTGCTAGCAGCTTAGGAAGGGAGGGGGAGACCCAGTACTTC.